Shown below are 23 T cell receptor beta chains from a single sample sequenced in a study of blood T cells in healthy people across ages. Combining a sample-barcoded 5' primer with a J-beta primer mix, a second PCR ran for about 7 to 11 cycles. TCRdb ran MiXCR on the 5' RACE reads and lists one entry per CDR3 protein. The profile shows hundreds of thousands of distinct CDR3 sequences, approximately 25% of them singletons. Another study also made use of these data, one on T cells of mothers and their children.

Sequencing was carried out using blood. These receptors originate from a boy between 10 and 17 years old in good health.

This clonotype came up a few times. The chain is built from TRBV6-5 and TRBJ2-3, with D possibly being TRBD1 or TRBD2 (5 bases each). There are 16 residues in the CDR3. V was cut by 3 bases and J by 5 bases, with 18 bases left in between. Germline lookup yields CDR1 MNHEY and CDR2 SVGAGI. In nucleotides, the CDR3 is TGTGCCAGCAGTTATGGGGCCACTAGTATGGGAGATACGCAGTATTTT. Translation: CASSYGATSMGDTQYF.

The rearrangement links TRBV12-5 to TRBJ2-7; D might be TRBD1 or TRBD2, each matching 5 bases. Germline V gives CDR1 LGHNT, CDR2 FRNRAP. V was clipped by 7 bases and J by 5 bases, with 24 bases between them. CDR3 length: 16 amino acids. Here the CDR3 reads CASAPVGAAKPHEQYF. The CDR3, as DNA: TGTGCTAGTGCCCCGGTCGGGGCAGCAAAACCCCACGAGCAGTACTTC.

CDR3 sequence: CASSITPSGRRGDEQFF. CDR3 nucleotide sequence: TGTGCCAGCAGCATAACACCTAGCGGGAGGAGAGGAGATGAGCAGTTCTTC. The chain uses TRBV9 and TRBJ2-1; 11 bases fit TRBD2. The CDR3 covers 17 residues. Germline values: CDR1 SGDLS, CDR2 YYNGEE. V shed 4 bases, J shed 8 bases, and the junction held 14 bases outside the gene matches.

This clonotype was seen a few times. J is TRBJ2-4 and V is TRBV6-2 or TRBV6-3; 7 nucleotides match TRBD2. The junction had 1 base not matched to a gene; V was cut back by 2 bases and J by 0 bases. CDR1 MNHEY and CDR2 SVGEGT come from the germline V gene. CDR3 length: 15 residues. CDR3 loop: CASSYRGVAKNIQYF. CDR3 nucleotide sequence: TGTGCCAGCAGTTACCGGGGGGTAGCCAAAAACATTCAGTACTTC.

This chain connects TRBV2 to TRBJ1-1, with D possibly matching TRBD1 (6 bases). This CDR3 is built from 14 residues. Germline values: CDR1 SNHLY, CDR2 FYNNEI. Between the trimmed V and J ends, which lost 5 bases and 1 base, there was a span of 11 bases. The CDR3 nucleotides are TGTGCCAGCAGTCGGCGGGGACAGAACACTGAAGCTTTCTTT. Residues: CASSRRGQNTEAFF.

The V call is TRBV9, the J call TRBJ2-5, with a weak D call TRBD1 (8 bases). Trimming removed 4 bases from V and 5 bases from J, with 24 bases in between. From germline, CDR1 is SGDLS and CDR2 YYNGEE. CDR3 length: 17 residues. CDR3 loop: CASSSSPRDRGGETQYF. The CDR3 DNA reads TGTGCCAGCAGCTCCAGTCCCCGTGACAGGGGAGGGGAGACCCAGTACTTC.

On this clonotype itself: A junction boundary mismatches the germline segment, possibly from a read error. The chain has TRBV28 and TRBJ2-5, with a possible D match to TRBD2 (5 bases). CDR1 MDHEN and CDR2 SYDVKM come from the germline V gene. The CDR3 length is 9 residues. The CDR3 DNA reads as TGTGCCAGCGGACGGACTCTGAACTTC. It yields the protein CASGRTLNF.

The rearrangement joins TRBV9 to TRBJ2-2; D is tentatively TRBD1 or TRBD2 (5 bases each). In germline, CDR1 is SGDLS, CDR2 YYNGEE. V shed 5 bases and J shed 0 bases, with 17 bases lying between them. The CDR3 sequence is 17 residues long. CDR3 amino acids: CASSDKVGTANTGELFF. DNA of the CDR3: TGTGCCAGCAGTGATAAGGTGGGGACGGCGAACACCGGGGAGCTGTTTTTT.

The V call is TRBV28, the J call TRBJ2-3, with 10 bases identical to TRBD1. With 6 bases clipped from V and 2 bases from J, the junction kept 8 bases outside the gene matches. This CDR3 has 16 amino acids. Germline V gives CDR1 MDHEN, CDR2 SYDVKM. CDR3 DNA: TGTGCCAGCAGATTAGGGACAGGGGTGAACACAGATACGCAGTATTTT. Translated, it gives CASRLGTGVNTDTQYF.

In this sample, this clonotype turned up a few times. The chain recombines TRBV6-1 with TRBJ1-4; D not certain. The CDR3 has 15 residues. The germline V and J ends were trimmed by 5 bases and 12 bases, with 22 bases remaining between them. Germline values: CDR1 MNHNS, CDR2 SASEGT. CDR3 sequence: CASSRGMGGVEELFF. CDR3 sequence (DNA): TGTGCCAGCAGTCGAGGGATGGGCGGGGTTGAGGAACTGTTTTTT.

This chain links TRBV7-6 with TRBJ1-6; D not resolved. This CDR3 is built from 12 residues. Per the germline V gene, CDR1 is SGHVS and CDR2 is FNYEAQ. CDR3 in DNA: TGTGCTGTCGGGGATTATAATTCACCCCTCCACTTT. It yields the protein CAVGDYNSPLHF.

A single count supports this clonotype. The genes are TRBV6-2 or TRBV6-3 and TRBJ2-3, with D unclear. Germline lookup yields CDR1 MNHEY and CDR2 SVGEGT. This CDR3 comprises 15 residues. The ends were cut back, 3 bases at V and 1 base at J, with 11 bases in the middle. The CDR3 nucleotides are TGTGCCAGCAGTTATCAGGCTAGGGGCACAGATACGCAGTATTTT. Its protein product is CASSYQARGTDTQYF.

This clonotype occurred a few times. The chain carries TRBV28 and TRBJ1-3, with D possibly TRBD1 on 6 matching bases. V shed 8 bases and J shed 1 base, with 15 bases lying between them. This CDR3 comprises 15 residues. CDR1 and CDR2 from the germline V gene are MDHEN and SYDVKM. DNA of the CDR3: TGTGCCAGCTGGGGCAGGGGCCCTTCTGGAAACACCATATATTTT. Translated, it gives CASWGRGPSGNTIYF.

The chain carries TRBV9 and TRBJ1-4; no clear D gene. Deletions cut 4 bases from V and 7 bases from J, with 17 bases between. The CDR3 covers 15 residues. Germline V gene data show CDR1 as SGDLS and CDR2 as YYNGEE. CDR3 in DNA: TGTGCCAGCAGCCCAAAGGGTTGGTATGGTGAAAAACTGTTTTTT. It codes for CASSPKGWYGEKLFF.

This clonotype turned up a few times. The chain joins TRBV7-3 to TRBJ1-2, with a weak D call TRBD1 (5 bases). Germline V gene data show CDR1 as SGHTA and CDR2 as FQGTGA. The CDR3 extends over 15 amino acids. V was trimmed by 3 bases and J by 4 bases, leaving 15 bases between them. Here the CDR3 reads CASSFEPGPVYGYTF. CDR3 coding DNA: TGTGCCAGCAGCTTTGAGCCGGGACCGGTCTATGGCTACACCTTC.

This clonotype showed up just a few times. The CDR3 nucleotides read TGTGCCAGCAGCGTGTTAGCGGGACAGGGGGGAGAGACCCAGTACTTC. Translated: CASSVLAGQGGETQYF. The V and J genes are TRBV9 and TRBJ2-5, with TRBD1 matching 11 bases. Germline trimming cut 2 bases from V and 4 bases from J; bases unmatched to any gene: 7. The CDR3 spans 16 residues. Germline V CDR1 and CDR2: SGDLS, YYNGEE. The full variable domain, its missing parts supplied by reference TRBV9 and TRBJ2-5, is DSGVTQTPKHLITATGQRVTLRCSPRSGDLSVYWYQQSLDQGLQFLIQYYNGEERAKGNILERFSAQQFPDLHSELNLSSLELGDSALYFCASSVLAGQGGETQYFGPGTRLLVL.

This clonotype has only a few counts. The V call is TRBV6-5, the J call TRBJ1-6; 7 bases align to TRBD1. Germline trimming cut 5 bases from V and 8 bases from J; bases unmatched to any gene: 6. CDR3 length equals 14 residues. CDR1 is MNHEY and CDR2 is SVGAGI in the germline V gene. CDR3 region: CASSPDREDSPLHF. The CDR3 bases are TGTGCCAGCAGTCCAGACAGGGAGGATTCACCCCTCCACTTT.

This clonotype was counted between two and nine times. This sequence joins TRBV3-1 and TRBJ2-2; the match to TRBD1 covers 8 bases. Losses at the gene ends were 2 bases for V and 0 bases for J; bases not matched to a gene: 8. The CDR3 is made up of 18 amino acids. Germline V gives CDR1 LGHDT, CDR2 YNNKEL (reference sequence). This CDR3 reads CASSQNQDREANTGELFF. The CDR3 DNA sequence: TGTGCCAGCAGCCAAAATCAGGACAGGGAGGCGAACACCGGGGAGCTGTTTTTT. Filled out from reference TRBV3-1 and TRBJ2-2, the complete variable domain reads DTAVSQTPKYLVTQMGNDKSIKCEQNLGHDTMYWYKQDSKKFLKIMFSYNNKELIINETVPNRFSPKSPDKAHLNLHINSLELGDSAVYFCASSQNQDREANTGELFFGEGSRLTVL.

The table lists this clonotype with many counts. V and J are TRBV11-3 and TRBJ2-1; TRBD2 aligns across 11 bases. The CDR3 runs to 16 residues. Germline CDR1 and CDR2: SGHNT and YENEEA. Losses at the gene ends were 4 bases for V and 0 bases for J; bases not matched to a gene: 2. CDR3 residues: CASSSGTSGSYNEQFF. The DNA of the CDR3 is TGTGCCAGCAGCTCCGGGACTAGCGGCTCCTACAATGAGCAGTTCTTC.

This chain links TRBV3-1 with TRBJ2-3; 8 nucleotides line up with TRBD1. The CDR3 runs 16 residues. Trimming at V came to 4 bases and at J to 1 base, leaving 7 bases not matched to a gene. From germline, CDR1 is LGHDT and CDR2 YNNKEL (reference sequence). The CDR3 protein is CASSRGQGRGTDTQYF. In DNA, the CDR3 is TGTGCCAGCAGCCGCGGACAGGGACGTGGCACAGATACGCAGTATTTT.

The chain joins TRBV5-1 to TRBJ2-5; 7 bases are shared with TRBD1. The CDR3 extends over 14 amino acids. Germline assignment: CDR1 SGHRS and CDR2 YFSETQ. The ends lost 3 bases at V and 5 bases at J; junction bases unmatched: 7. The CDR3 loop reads CASSSQTGIETQYF. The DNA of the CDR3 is TGCGCCAGCAGCTCCCAGACAGGGATCGAGACCCAGTACTTC.

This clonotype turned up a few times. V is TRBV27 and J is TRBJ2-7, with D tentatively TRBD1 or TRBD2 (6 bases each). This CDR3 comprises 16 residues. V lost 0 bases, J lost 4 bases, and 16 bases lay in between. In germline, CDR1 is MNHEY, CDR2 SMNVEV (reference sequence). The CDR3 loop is CASSLSGGYYKYEQYF. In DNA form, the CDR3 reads TGTGCCAGCAGTTTATCAGGGGGGTATTATAAGTACGAGCAGTACTTC.

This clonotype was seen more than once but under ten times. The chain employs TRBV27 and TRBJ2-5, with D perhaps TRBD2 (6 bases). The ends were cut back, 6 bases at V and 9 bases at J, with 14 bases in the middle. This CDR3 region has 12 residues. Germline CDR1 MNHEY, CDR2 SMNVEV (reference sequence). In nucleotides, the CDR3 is TGTGCCAGCAGGGGACTGGCAAGGGCCCAGTACTTC. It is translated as CASRGLARAQYF.